A selection of T cell receptor beta chains follows, all from one sample in a study of radiation and T cells in renal cell carcinoma. Data came from immunoSEQ multiplex PCR; TCRdb stores just in-frame clones and leaves some out. This sample has some 50,000 clones; 65% to 90% occur once, and the top ten carry about 31%. The source was blood, collected from a patient whose treatment included radiotherapy and nephrectomy. These receptor sequences come from a woman between 70 and 85 years old with renal cell carcinoma. The CDR3 runs from the conserved cysteine through the conserved F or W. D genes are given only for firm matches. Clone sizes are given selectively: once, few, many, or a class where the clone is expanded.

clone size,D gene,J gene,V gene,CDR3 DNA,CDR3 protein
NA,NA,TRBJ2-2,TRBV9,TGTGCCAGCAGCGCGACTCCTTCGAACACCGGGGAGCTGTTTTTT,CASSATPSNTGELFF
NA,TRBD2,TRBJ2-3,TRBV25-1,TGTGCCAGCAGCCAACTAGCGGGGGGACGCACAGATACGCAGTATTTT,CASSQLAGGRTDTQYF
NA,NA,TRBJ2-3,TRBV21-1,TGTGCCAGCAGCAATATCACAGCTCAGACAGATACGCAGTATTTT,CASSNITAQTDTQYF
NA,NA,TRBJ2-7,TRBV6-5,TGTGCCAGCAGTTACTCGTACAGGAGTATCTACGAGCAGTACTTC,CASSYSYRSIYEQYF
once,TRBD2,TRBJ2-2,TRBV5-4,TGTGCCAGCAGCTTGCCTAGCGGGGGACTCACCGGGGAGCTGTTTTTT,CASSLPSGGLTGELFF
NA,TRBD1,TRBJ1-2,TRBV27,TGTGCCAGCAGTTCTATCCCCGGGACAGGAAACTATGGCTACACCTTT,CASSSIPGTGNYGYTF
NA,TRBD1,TRBJ1-4,TRBV5-4,TGTGCCAGCAGCTTGGGAGGACAGGGTAATGAAAAACTGTTTTTT,CASSLGGQGNEKLFF
NA,NA,TRBJ1-5,TRBV5-1,TGCGCCAGCAGCCTTGGGGACGGAGATCAACCCCAGCATTTT,CASSLGDGDQPQHF
NA,NA,TRBJ2-2,TRBV27,TGTGCCAGCAGTTTAAGGAACACCGGGGAGCTGTTTTTT,CASSLRNTGELFF
NA,NA,TRBJ1-6,TRBV15,TGTGCCACCAGCAGTACGGACGGATTTGGCTCCTATAATTCACCCCTCCACTTT,CATSSTDGFGSYNSPLHF
NA,TRBD1,TRBJ1-2,TRBV18,TGTGCCAGCTCACCGAAGGACAGGGTGGATGGCTACACCTTC,CASSPKDRVDGYTF
NA,TRBD2,TRBJ2-5,TRBV2,TGTGCCAGCAGTGCGGCGGGAGGGCGAGAGACCCAGTACTTC,CASSAAGGRETQYF
NA,NA,TRBJ1-3,TRBV10-3,TGTGCCATCAGTGGAAGGGCGATCCTCTCTGGAAACACCATATATTTT,CAISGRAILSGNTIYF
NA,TRBD1,TRBJ1-1,TRBV27,TGTGCCAGCAGTTTCACAGGGGTGGAAGCTTTCTTT,CASSFTGVEAFF
NA,NA,TRBJ2-5,TRBV19,TGTGCCAGTAGTAAGGAGACAGATCCACAAGAGACCCAGTACTTC,CASSKETDPQETQYF
NA,NA,TRBJ1-5,TRBV27,TGTGCCAGCAGTTTAGAGGGGGAGCAGCCCCAGCATTTT,CASSLEGEQPQHF
NA,NA,TRBJ1-6,TRBV11-2,TGTGCCAGCAGCTTAGAGCCAGGGGCTAATTCACCCCTCCACTTT,CASSLEPGANSPLHF
once,TRBD2,TRBJ2-2,TRBV27,TGTGCCAGCAGTCCTAGCGGGAGGAACACCGGGGAGCTGTTTTTT,CASSPSGRNTGELFF
NA,NA,TRBJ2-5,TRBV6-1,TGTGCCAGCAGTGGACAGGGTACTAGCGTAGAGACCCAGTACTTC,CASSGQGTSVETQYF
few,NA,TRBJ2-7,TRBV2,TGTGCCAGCAGTGATAGAGGCTACGAGCAGTACTTC,CASSDRGYEQYF